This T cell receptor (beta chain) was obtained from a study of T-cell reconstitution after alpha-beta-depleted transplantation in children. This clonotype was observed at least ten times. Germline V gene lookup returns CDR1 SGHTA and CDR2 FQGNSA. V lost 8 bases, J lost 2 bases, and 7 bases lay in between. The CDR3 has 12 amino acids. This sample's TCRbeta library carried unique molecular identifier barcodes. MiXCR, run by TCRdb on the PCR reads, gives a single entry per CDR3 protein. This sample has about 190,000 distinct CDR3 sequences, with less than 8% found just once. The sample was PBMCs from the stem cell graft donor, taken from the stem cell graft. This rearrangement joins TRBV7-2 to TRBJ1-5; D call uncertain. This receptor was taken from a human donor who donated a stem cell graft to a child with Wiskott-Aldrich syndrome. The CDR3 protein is CASGMGNQPQHF. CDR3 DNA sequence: TGTGCCAGCGGAATGGGCAATCAGCCCCAGCATTTT. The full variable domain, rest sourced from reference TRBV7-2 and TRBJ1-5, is GAGVSQSPSNKVTEKGKDVELRCDPISGHTALYWYRQSLGQGLEFLIYFQGNSAPDKSGLPSDRFSAERTGGSVSTLTIQRTQQEDSAVYLCASGMGNQPQHFGDGTRLSIL.